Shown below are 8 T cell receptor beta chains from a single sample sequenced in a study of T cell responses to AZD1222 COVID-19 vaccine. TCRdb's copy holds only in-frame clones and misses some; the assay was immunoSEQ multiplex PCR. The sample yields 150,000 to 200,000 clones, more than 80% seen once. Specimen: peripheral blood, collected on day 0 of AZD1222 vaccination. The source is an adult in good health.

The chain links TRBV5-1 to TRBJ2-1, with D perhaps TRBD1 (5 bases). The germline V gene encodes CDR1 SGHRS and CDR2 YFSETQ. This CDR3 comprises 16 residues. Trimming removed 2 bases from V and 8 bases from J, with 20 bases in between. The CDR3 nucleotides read TGCGCCAGCAGCTTCCCCCAGGGAAAAGTGGAACATGAGCAGTTCTTC. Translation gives CASSFPQGKVEHEQFF.

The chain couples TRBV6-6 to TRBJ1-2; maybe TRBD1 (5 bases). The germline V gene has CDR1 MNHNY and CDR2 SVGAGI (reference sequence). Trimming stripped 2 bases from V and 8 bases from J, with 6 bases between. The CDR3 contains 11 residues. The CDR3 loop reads CASSYEGGYTF. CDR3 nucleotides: TGTGCCAGCAGTTACGAGGGGGGCTACACCTTC.

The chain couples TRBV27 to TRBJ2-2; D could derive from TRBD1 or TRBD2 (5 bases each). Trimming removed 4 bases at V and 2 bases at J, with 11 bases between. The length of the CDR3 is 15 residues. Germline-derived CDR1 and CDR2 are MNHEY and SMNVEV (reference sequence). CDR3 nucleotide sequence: TGTGCCAGCAGTTCGGGACGGCCAAACACCGGGGAGCTGTTTTTT. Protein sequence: CASSSGRPNTGELFF.

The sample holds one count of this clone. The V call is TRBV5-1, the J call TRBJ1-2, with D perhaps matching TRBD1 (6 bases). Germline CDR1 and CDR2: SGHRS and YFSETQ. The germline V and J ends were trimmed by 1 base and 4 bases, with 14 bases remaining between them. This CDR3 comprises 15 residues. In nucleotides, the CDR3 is TGCGCCAGCAGCTTGAGAGGGGGACACACCTATGGCTACACCTTC. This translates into CASSLRGGHTYGYTF.

The CDR3 loop reads CASSLIAGAGGEQFF. DNA of the CDR3: TGTGCCAGCAGCTTAATAGCGGGGGCCGGGGGTGAGCAGTTCTTC. This rearrangement joins TRBV7-6 to TRBJ2-1; 9 bases line up with TRBD2. This CDR3 contains 15 residues. The V segment lost 2 bases and the J segment 9 bases; nucleotides outside the gene matches: 8. Germline lookup yields CDR1 SGHVS and CDR2 FNYEAQ.

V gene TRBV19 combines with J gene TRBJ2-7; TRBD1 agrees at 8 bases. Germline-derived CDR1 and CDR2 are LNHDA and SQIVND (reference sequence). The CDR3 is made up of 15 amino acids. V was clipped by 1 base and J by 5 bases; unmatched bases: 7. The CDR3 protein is CASSIAGQGLDEQYF. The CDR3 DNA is TGTGCCAGTAGTATAGCCGGACAGGGACTGGACGAGCAGTACTTC.

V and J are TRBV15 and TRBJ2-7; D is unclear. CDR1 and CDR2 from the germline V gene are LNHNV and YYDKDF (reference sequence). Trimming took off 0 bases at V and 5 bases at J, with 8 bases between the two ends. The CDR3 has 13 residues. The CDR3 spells CATSRDISNEQYF. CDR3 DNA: TGTGCCACCAGCAGAGATATTAGTAACGAGCAGTACTTC.

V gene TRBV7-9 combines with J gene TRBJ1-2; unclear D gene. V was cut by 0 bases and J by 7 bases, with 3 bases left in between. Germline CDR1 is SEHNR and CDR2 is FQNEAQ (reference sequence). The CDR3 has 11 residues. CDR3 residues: CASSLASGYTF. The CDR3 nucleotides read TGTGCCAGCAGCTTAGCAAGTGGCTACACCTTC.